This TCR beta chain is drawn from a study of T cell responses to AZD1222 COVID-19 vaccine (dated by TCRdb to the early 2020s). Some background on the complete study: TCR sequencing covered over 230 trial participants: 200 to 220 given two doses of AZD1222 and approximately 26 given two doses of MenACWY control vaccine. Trial participants were enrolled by age into 18-55, 56-69 and 70-plus year subgroups, with roughly 150, 30 and 60 TCR-sequenced participants respectively. The paper's findings and limits, for the study overall: Spike-specific TCR breadth and depth rose significantly after two AZD1222 doses compared with day 0 and with MenACWY recipients. Conclusions about previously exposed vaccinees are limited because only six or seven AZD1222 recipients were SARS-CoV-2 seropositive at baseline. Because no day 14 peak-response samples were available, repertoires were characterized only after the peak T cell response. Reportedly, close to half of the unique spike-specific TCRs recognized epitopes lying outside the regions that are mutated in the B.1.351 and B.1.1.7 variants. The vaccine-associated CD4 TCRs covered the entire spike protein, and the dominant responses fell in regions 160-218 and 743-854. Participants were mostly white British, with more females than males. The authors suggested clonal diversity may have been underestimated. The 56-69-year group was small, and its depth increase did not reach significance, likely because of low power.

A word on this clone: Its antigen remains undetermined. No clone much larger than this one lies a single base away; base qualities are absent.

This sample's time point label indicates: about 28 days (+/-7) after the second vaccine dose. AZD1222 recipients given second doses at about 4 weeks or at about 12 weeks were pooled, since spike-specific TCR depth and breadth were not found to differ between the two schedules. Samples from vaccinated people were obtained from the UK trials COV001 and COV002, which included a single-blind randomized controlled phase 2/3 trial of AZD1222 (ChAdOx1 nCoV-19) in healthy adults. For TCRbeta chain sequencing, PBMC samples were collected from trial participants at day 0 and at day 28 after the second dose. The CDR3 regions of human TCRbeta chains were analyzed by immunosequencing. Regarding the original processing steps: TCRs in the repertoires were matched against a reference library of SARS-CoV-2-specific TCRs that had been generated with the MIRA antigen-specificity platform. Breadth meant the fraction of unique TCRs that were SARS-CoV-2-associated, whereas depth meant the fraction of total T cells that were SARS-CoV-2-associated. Using the MIRA data, each spike-specific TCR was mapped to the spike region that the TCR reacts to and placed in a CD4 or CD8 class. Log10-transformed breadth and depth values were compared by one-way ANOVA with Sidak's multiple comparisons tests. TCRdb carries this immuneACCESS record with in-frame sequences only. Its versions omit some clonotypes, under half of them owing to an unresolved V gene in the studies checked, with the rest unexplained. V and J calls plus clone size are reproduced from that table; the DNA served to infer D and trimming. In this sample the table shows 40,000 or so clones, approximately 88% of which occur a single time. The ten biggest clones cover over 15% of the sample.

This clonotype originated in an adult who received the AZD1222 COVID-19 vaccine. The source was peripheral blood, collected 28 days after the second AZD1222 dose.

The DNA sequence is as follows: TGCGCCAGCAGCCCGGAAGGGACAGGGGTTTCACCCCTCCACTTT. Its protein is CASSPEGTGVSPLHF. The V gene is TRBV5-1 and the J gene is TRBJ1-6; TRBD1 lines up with 10 middle nucleotides. The germline V gene encodes CDR1 SGHRS and CDR2 YFSETQ. From V the trimming removes 4 bases and from J it removes 9 bases, while the gene matches leave 7 bases of the junction unaccounted for. The CDR3 sequence holds 15 residues, the cysteine and phenylalanine included. The entry retains the CDR3 DNA only, 45 bases that are in frame from base 1.